Following are 8 T cell receptor beta chains from one sample sequenced in a study of somatic mutations in cytotoxic T cells in rheumatoid arthritis. Profiling relied on immunoSEQ multiplex PCR, and the TCRdb table lists in-frame clones only, not all of them. The sample holds over 15,000 clones, more than 80% seen once. The sequenced material came from CD8+ T cells sorted from blood. The receptors derive from an adult with rheumatoid arthritis.

This chain connects TRBV27 to TRBJ2-1; D is undetermined. This CDR3 has 13 amino acids. Germline lookup yields CDR1 MNHEY and CDR2 SMNVEV (reference sequence). Trimming cost V 7 bases and J 5 bases, with 12 bases left between them. The CDR3: CASTLSPHNEQFF. The CDR3 DNA follows: TGTGCCAGCACCCTGAGTCCCCACAATGAGCAGTTCTTC.

This chain uses TRBV27 with TRBJ2-7; TRBD2 matches 7 bases. V dropped 6 bases and J dropped 7; count of bases not matched to a gene: 6. The CDR3 has 12 residues. Germline V CDR1 and CDR2: MNHEY, SMNVEV (reference sequence). The CDR3, as DNA: TGTGCCAGCAGCCCTGACGGGAGGGAGCAGTACTTC. Protein product: CASSPDGREQYF.

This chain uses TRBV4-2 with TRBJ2-1; TRBD2 matches 10 bases. Germline-derived CDR1 and CDR2 are LGHNA and YNFKEQ. Unmatched junction bases numbered 4, after V lost 3 bases and J lost 8 bases. The CDR3 length is 14 residues. CDR3 DNA sequence: TGTGCCAGCAGCCAGCTAGCGGGAGCTGATGAGCAGTTCTTC. It is translated as CASSQLAGADEQFF.

This clone came up once. The rearrangement joins TRBV13 to TRBJ1-4; D is undetermined. The V end was cut by 4 bases, the J end by 0 bases, with 12 bases between. Germline-derived CDR1 and CDR2 are PRHDT and FYEKMQ (reference sequence). This CDR3 is 16 amino acids long. The CDR3 sequence is CASSSTLGATNEKLFF. The CDR3 DNA reads TGTGCCAGCAGCTCCACTCTGGGAGCAACTAATGAAAAACTGTTTTTT.

The J gene is TRBJ2-2, the V gene TRBV9, with D possibly being TRBD2 (5 bases). With 2 bases removed from V and 7 bases from J, the gap between germline ends came to 12 bases. CDR1 SGDLS and CDR2 YYNGEE come from the germline V gene. The length of the CDR3 is 14 residues. The CDR3 region has the DNA TGTGCCAGCAGCGTTAATCCGGGGAACGGGGAGCTGTTTTTT. As protein: CASSVNPGNGELFF.

The chain is built from TRBV5-1 and TRBJ2-7; D might be TRBD1 (6 bases). The CDR3 is made up of 15 amino acids. Germline V lookup: CDR1 SGHRS, CDR2 YFSETQ. Trimming stripped 1 base from V and 0 bases from J, with 11 bases between. The CDR3 DNA reads TGCGCCAGCAGCTTGTTTCAGGGGACCTCCTACGAGCAGTACTTC. It encodes CASSLFQGTSYEQYF.

The chain combines TRBV10-3 with TRBJ1-2, with D perhaps matching TRBD1 (6 bases). With 0 bases removed from V and 6 bases from J, the gap between germline ends came to 14 bases. The germline CDR1 and CDR2 sequences are ENHRY and SYGVKD. This CDR3 comprises 15 residues. The CDR3 loop reads CAISESGGGNDGYTF. CDR3 DNA sequence: TGTGCCATCAGTGAGTCCGGAGGGGGAAACGATGGCTACACCTTC.

This sequence joins TRBV6-6 and TRBJ1-3; D might be TRBD1 (5 bases). Germline assignment: CDR1 MNHNY and CDR2 SVGAGI (reference sequence). V was clipped by 6 bases and J by 10 bases, with 22 bases between them. The CDR3 runs 15 residues. The CDR3 loop is CASRSAGWGWMTIYF. CDR3 DNA sequence: TGTGCCAGCAGGTCGGCAGGGTGGGGTTGGATGACCATATATTTT.